These T cell receptor beta chains were read from a single sample in a study of cytomegalovirus exposure and HLA in healthy donors. Measured with immunoSEQ multiplex PCR; TCRdb has only the in-frame clones, and not every one. The sample table sets out roughly 78,000 clones. The sequencing sample was made of PBMCs. All receptors come from a boy aged 10-17 years in good health and CMV-seronegative. Each CDR3 is given with its conserved first and last residue. The order of the fields is J gene, D gene, V gene, CDR3 protein, CDR3 DNA. A D gene is named only where the DNA matches it firmly.

TRBJ1-2,.,TRBV27,CASSRLSGEGYTF,TGTGCCAGCAGCCGCCTGTCAGGGGAAGGCTACACCTTC
TRBJ1-2,.,TRBV5-1,CASSFQGTNYGYTF,TGCGCCAGCAGCTTCCAGGGGACTAACTATGGCTACACCTTC
TRBJ2-1,TRBD1,TRBV19,CASSIEGQVYNEQFF,TGTGCCAGTAGTATAGAGGGACAGGTCTACAATGAGCAGTTCTTC
TRBJ1-5,.,TRBV2,CASRRQRNQPQHF,TGTGCCAGCAGAAGACAGCGCAATCAGCCCCAGCATTTT
TRBJ2-2,TRBD2,TRBV11-3,CASSPGTSGNTGELFF,TGTGCCAGCAGCCCTGGGACTAGCGGGAACACCGGGGAGCTGTTTTTT
TRBJ2-2,.,TRBV5-1,CASSLVVVNTGELFF,TGCGCCAGCAGCTTGGTAGTGGTGAACACCGGGGAGCTGTTTTTT
TRBJ2-7,.,TRBV10-3,CAISSDNSYEQYF,TGTGCCATCAGCTCGGACAACTCCTACGAGCAGTACTTC
TRBJ2-7,.,TRBV7-3,CASSTTGMSEQYF,TGTGCCAGCAGCACAACAGGGATGAGCGAGCAGTACTTC
TRBJ1-1,.,TRBV13,CASSPRARPSGTEAFF,TGTGCCAGCAGCCCCAGGGCAAGACCCTCTGGGACTGAAGCTTTCTTT
TRBJ1-2,TRBD1,TRBV2,CASSETGVYGYTF,TGTGCCAGCAGTGAAACAGGGGTCTATGGCTACACCTTC
TRBJ1-5,.,TRBV5-5,CASSLGTGERLSNQPQHF,TGTGCCAGCAGCTTGGGTACAGGCGAACGATTAAGCAATCAGCCCCAGCATTTT
TRBJ1-1,.,TRBV18,CASSIQPGDTEAFF,TGTGCCAGCTCAATACAGCCGGGGGACACTGAAGCTTTCTTT
TRBJ1-1,.,TRBV6-1,CASTTGLMNTEAFF,TGTGCCAGCACTACGGGACTCATGAACACTGAAGCTTTCTTT
TRBJ1-2,.,TRBV10-2,CASSGRAIPGDYGYTF,TGCGCCAGCAGTGGGCGGGCGATTCCCGGGGACTATGGCTACACCTTC
TRBJ2-3,.,TRBV6-1,CASTARGVTDTQYF,TGTGCCAGCACCGCCAGGGGGGTGACAGATACGCAGTATTTT
TRBJ2-5,.,TRBV29-1,CSVVLRGSPIQETQYF,TGCAGCGTTGTACTCCGAGGGAGTCCCATTCAAGAGACCCAGTACTTC
TRBJ2-3,TRBD2,TRBV19,CASKREGGLASTDTQYF,TGTGCCAGCAAACGGGAGGGGGGACTAGCTAGCACAGATACGCAGTATTTT
TRBJ2-5,TRBD2,TRBV2,CASSTGLAGAQETQYF,TGTGCCAGCAGTACTGGACTAGCGGGGGCTCAAGAGACCCAGTACTTC
TRBJ2-7,TRBD1,TRBV10-3,CAITRSGGSYEQYF,TGTGCCATCACCCGATCAGGGGGCTCCTACGAGCAGTACTTC
TRBJ1-4,.,TRBV29-1,CSVVTGEEKLFF,TGCAGCGTTGTTACTGGGGAGGAAAAACTGTTTTTT
TRBJ1-1,TRBD1,TRBV30,CAWTGTAMNTEAFF,TGTGCCTGGACAGGGACAGCTATGAACACTGAAGCTTTCTTT
TRBJ2-7,.,TRBV4-1,CASSLYYAQGEYEQYF,TGCGCCAGCAGCCTCTATTACGCACAGGGTGAATACGAGCAGTACTTC
TRBJ2-1,TRBD2,TRBV7-6,CASSLFGGSSYNEQFF,TGTGCCAGCAGCTTATTTGGCGGGAGCTCCTACAATGAGCAGTTCTTC
TRBJ2-2,TRBD1,TRBV4-3,CASSQDLYRGIGTGELFF,TGCGCCAGCAGCCAAGATCTTTACAGGGGTATTGGCACCGGGGAGCTGTTTTTT
TRBJ2-5,.,TRBV7-5,CVRSLDRGRKTQYF,TGTGTCAGAAGCTTAGACAGGGGGAGAAAGACCCAGTACTTC
TRBJ2-2,.,TRBV18,CASSPSWGTGVGELFF,TGTGCCAGCTCACCTTCTTGGGGAACGGGAGTCGGGGAGCTGTTTTTT
TRBJ2-3,.,TRBV29-1,CSVEGGQSPYTQYF,TGCAGCGTTGAGGGGGGGCAGTCGCCCTATACGCAGTATTTT
TRBJ2-7,.,TRBV7-9,CASSPGHPYEQYF,TGTGCCAGCAGCCCCGGACATCCCTACGAGCAGTACTTC
TRBJ1-2,.,TRBV7-9,CASSLASGGNYGYTF,TGTGCCAGCAGCTTAGCTTCTGGGGGGAACTATGGCTACACCTTC
TRBJ2-7,TRBD1,TRBV29-1,CSVMDRGYEQYF,TGCAGCGTTATGGACAGGGGTTACGAGCAGTACTTC
TRBJ1-1,.,TRBV25-1,CASRSDSMNTEAFF,TGTGCCAGCAGGTCGGACAGCATGAACACTGAAGCTTTCTTT
TRBJ1-1,TRBD1,TRBV5-6,CASSFNPRTGALVAFF,TGTGCCAGCAGCTTTAATCCTCGGACAGGGGCCTTAGTAGCTTTCTTT
TRBJ2-2,.,TRBV6-5,CASSYPGGSGELFF,TGTGCCAGCAGTTACCCGGGCGGGTCCGGGGAGCTGTTTTTT
TRBJ1-1,TRBD1,TRBV9,CASSARDRNYEAFF,TGTGCCAGCAGCGCGCGGGACAGGAACTATGAAGCTTTCTTT
TRBJ2-3,.,TRBV18,CASSPRGETDTQYF,TGTGCCAGCTCACCCCGGGGTGAGACAGATACGCAGTATTTT
TRBJ2-7,TRBD2,TRBV6-5,CASTTAGGPYEQYF,TGTGCCAGCACCACAGCGGGAGGGCCTTACGAGCAGTACTTC
TRBJ2-7,TRBD1,TRBV18,CASSLPGQEKPYEQYF,TGTGCCAGCTCACTCCCGGGACAGGAGAAACCCTACGAGCAGTACTTC
TRBJ2-5,.,TRBV5-6,CASSFGVDPTGETQYF,TGTGCCAGCAGCTTCGGGGTAGACCCGACTGGGGAGACCCAGTACTTC
TRBJ2-5,TRBD1,TRBV5-1,CASSLGTGFETQYF,TGCGCCAGCAGCTTGGGGACAGGTTTTGAGACCCAGTACTTC
TRBJ2-1,TRBD1,TRBV6-5,CASSLGQGQFF,TGTGCCAGCAGTCTCGGACAGGGACAGTTCTTC
TRBJ1-6,.,TRBV5-1,CASSLDRGSNSPLHF,TGCGCCAGCAGCTTGGACCGGGGGAGCAATTCACCCCTCCACTTT
TRBJ2-5,.,TRBV29-1,CSVVPSLQETQYF,TGCAGCGTTGTACCTAGCCTGCAAGAGACCCAGTACTTC
TRBJ2-5,TRBD2,TRBV18,CASSPSSGQETQYF,TGTGCCAGCTCTCCATCTAGCGGACAAGAGACCCAGTACTTC
TRBJ2-2,.,TRBV6-5,CASSLLAVNTGELFF,TGTGCCAGCAGCTTACTAGCCGTCAACACCGGGGAGCTGTTTTTT
TRBJ1-4,TRBD1,TRBV5-5,CASSQGQPTNEKLFF,TGTGCCAGCAGCCAGGGACAGCCAACTAATGAAAAACTGTTTTTT
TRBJ2-1,.,TRBV30,CAWSPGISTDNEQFF,TGTGCCTGGAGTCCGGGGATTTCCACCGACAATGAGCAGTTCTTC
TRBJ1-2,.,TRBV29-1,CSVETGGYGYTF,TGCAGCGTTGAAACGGGGGGCTATGGCTACACCTTC